This T cell receptor beta chain was recorded in a study of cytomegalovirus exposure and HLA in healthy donors. Study results and caveats: Three chains tied to CMV proved CMV antigen-specific in vitro. Being productive about 87% or about 30% of the time was typical of most TCR beta V segments in an earlier analysis. High sensitivity and specificity were reportedly achieved when the classifier diagnosed cytomegalovirus status. Associated with cytomegalovirus, according to the listing, were 150 to 200 TCR beta chains.

This clone has a handful of counts. Its antigen is as yet unknown. 60 Vbeta and 13 Jbeta primers were used in PCR. The assay was immunoSEQ multiplex PCR, and TCRdb's table has in-frame clones only and misses some. The table records about 120,000 clones, approximately 9.4% of them present only once. The V end lost 3 bases, the J end lost 3 bases, and 12 bases lay between the germline ends. Germline V gene sequence: CDR1 LNHDA, CDR2 SQIVND (reference sequence). The CDR3 sequence is 14 residues long. Sequenced: PBMCs. The chain joins TRBV19 to TRBJ2-7; a possible D gene is TRBD2 (5 bases). The origin of this receptor is a young man in good health and CMV-seronegative. The CDR3 loop reads CASSIASWGYEQYF. The CDR3 region has the DNA TGTGCCAGTAGTATTGCTAGCTGGGGCTACGAGCAGTACTTC.